This T cell receptor beta chain comes out of a study of T cell clones after liver transplantation. The wider study: Without induction therapy, subjects received standard immunosuppression until 12-24 months post-transplant. Draws occurred before transplant, before withdrawal, and after complete or failed withdrawal. Study-level findings and limits: Donor-reactive sequences fell more than third party-reactive ones, suggesting partial deletion. Rather than being deleted, graft donor-reactive T cells may have moved into the graft.

The assay was immunoSEQ multiplex PCR, and TCRdb's table has in-frame clones only and misses some. The sample holds approximately 100,000 clones, approximately 78% seen once. Concerning this clone itself: Its target is unknown.

V gave up 8 bases and J gave up 5 bases; unmatched junction bases: 5. CDR1 is MDHEN, CDR2 SYDVKM, per germline. The CDR3 is 13 residues long. Source: CD4+ T cells from blood, taken before liver transplant. This clonotype was sampled from a human donor who received a liver transplant. The chain uses TRBV28 and TRBJ1-5, with 8 bases fitting TRBD1. The CDR3 sequence is CASGDRSYQPQHF. The CDR3 DNA follows: TGTGCCAGCGGGGACAGGTCATATCAGCCCCAGCATTTT.